This T cell receptor beta chain was documented in a study of blood T cell repertoires in COVID-19. Across the study: Acute and convalescent COVID-19 samples came from the United States, Italy and Spain. Sample material is recorded as cDNA or gDNA derived from T cells, B-cell-depleted T cells, or PBMCs.

How the authors handled the data: Estimation of nucleated cell counts relied on the amplification of reference gene primers. The repertoire was sequenced with immunoSEQ multiplex PCR; TCRdb's copy has only in-frame clones and lacks some. The V and J calls and clone size come from that table; D and trimming were worked out from the DNA. Of over 15,000 clones in the sample, 86% were seen once. The clonotype comes from a man aged 65 to 85 with acute or convalescent COVID-19. Source material: peripheral blood.

The DNA for the CDR3 is TGTGCCAGCAGTGAAGCGGGACAGGGTGCCTACGAGCAGTACTTC. Its protein product is CASSEAGQGAYEQYF. J is TRBJ2-7 and V is TRBV2, with 9 bases matching TRBD1. Germline V gives CDR1 SNHLY, CDR2 FYNNEI. CDR3 size: 15 residues. The V segment lost 0 bases and the J segment 2 bases; nucleotides outside the gene matches: 2.